The rows below give T cell receptor beta chains drawn from one sample of a study of blood T cell repertoires in COVID-19. Produced via immunoSEQ multiplex PCR; TCRdb's table is partial and in-frame only. The sample holds around 300,000 clones, approximately 89% seen once. The sequenced sample was PBMCs or T cells enriched from blood (not recorded which). The receptors stem from a man younger than 45 who had recovered from COVID-19. Both conserved end residues are part of each CDR3. A D gene is named only where the DNA matches it firmly. Clone sizes are given selectively: once, few, many, or a class where the clone is expanded.

v_call	d_call	j_call	clone_size	cdr3_aa	cdr3_nt
TRBV5-1	.	TRBJ1-2	.	CASSFDDRNYGYTF	TGCGCCAGCAGCTTCGACGACAGAAACTATGGCTACACCTTC
TRBV5-1	TRBD2	TRBJ2-3	.	CASSTTSGGNTDTQYF	TGCGCCAGCAGCACGACTAGCGGGGGAAACACAGATACGCAGTATTTT
TRBV5-6	.	TRBJ2-7	once	CASSLAGSGVKVYEQYF	TGTGCCAGCAGCTTGGCCGGTTCAGGGGTGAAAGTCTACGAGCAGTACTTC
TRBV28	TRBD1	TRBJ2-7	.	CATWGTGPYEQYF	TGTGCCACCTGGGGGACAGGACCCTACGAGCAGTACTTC
TRBV6-1	.	TRBJ2-3	.	CASSEETPWGARATDTQYF	TGTGCCAGCAGTGAAGAAACACCTTGGGGAGCCCGGGCAACAGATACGCAGTATTTT
TRBV2	.	TRBJ1-4	few	CASKGQTNEKLFF	TGTGCCAGCAAGGGGCAGACTAATGAAAAACTGTTTTTT
TRBV6-5	.	TRBJ2-7	.	CASRQQGTEQYF	TGTGCCAGCAGGCAACAGGGAACCGAGCAGTACTTC
TRBV6-5	.	TRBJ2-2	.	CASSPLVVTGELFF	TGTGCCAGCAGCCCCCTCGTAGTCACCGGGGAGCTGTTTTTT
TRBV19	.	TRBJ1-5	.	CASSIGGLALKNQPQHF	TGTGCCAGTAGTATCGGCGGACTGGCCCTGAAAAATCAGCCCCAGCATTTT
TRBV7-9	TRBD1	TRBJ2-7	few	CASSPPRTGAYEQYF	TGTGCCAGCAGCCCCCCAAGGACAGGGGCCTACGAGCAGTACTTC
TRBV27	.	TRBJ2-3	.	CASSLTGEAADTQYF	TGTGCCAGCAGTCTCACAGGGGAGGCTGCAGATACGCAGTATTTT
TRBV18	.	TRBJ1-3	.	CASSPLTPSTGNTIYF	TGTGCCAGCTCACCTCTGACACCGAGCACTGGAAACACCATATATTTT
TRBV27	.	TRBJ1-4	.	CASGPGGTNEKLFF	TGTGCCAGCGGCCCGGGGGGGACTAATGAAAAACTGTTTTTT
TRBV5-1	TRBD1	TRBJ1-6	.	CASSLHTGQGSNSPLHF	TGCGCCAGCAGCCTTCACACTGGACAGGGTTCGAATTCACCCCTCCACTTT
TRBV12-3/TRBV12-4	.	TRBJ2-7	.	CASSFYRASEQYF	TGTGCCAGCAGTTTCTACAGGGCCAGCGAGCAGTACTTC
TRBV19	TRBD1	TRBJ1-1	.	CATTGAVNTEAFF	TGTGCCACAACAGGGGCAGTGAACACTGAAGCTTTCTTT
TRBV6-5	.	TRBJ1-1	.	CASSIKWGVRTEAFF	TGTGCCAGCAGTATTAAGTGGGGGGTGAGGACTGAAGCTTTCTTT
TRBV4-2	.	TRBJ1-2	.	CASSQDGAGDGYTF	TGTGCCAGCAGCCAAGATGGGGCAGGGGATGGCTACACCTTC
TRBV11-3	TRBD2	TRBJ2-5	.	CASSLGRGGDQETQYF	TGTGCCAGCAGCTTAGGCCGGGGGGGGGACCAAGAGACCCAGTACTTC
TRBV6-5	.	TRBJ1-2	.	CASSYGRGSNYGYTF	TGTGCCAGCAGTTACGGAAGAGGCTCTAACTATGGCTACACCTTC
TRBV28	.	TRBJ1-1	.	CASRALVGQGKKNTEAFF	TGTGCCAGCAGGGCGTTGGTGGGGCAGGGCAAAAAGAACACTGAAGCTTTCTTT
TRBV30	.	TRBJ2-2	.	CAWTDRPTSNTGELFF	TGTGCCTGGACAGACAGGCCAACCTCGAACACCGGGGAGCTGTTTTTT
TRBV24-1	TRBD1	TRBJ1-1	once	CATSDGDRGNTEAFF	TGTGCCACCAGTGATGGGGACAGGGGAAACACTGAAGCTTTCTTT
TRBV7-9	.	TRBJ1-5	.	CASSLVSGGSNQPQHF	TGTGCCAGCAGCTTAGTTTCCGGGGGAAGCAATCAGCCCCAGCATTTT